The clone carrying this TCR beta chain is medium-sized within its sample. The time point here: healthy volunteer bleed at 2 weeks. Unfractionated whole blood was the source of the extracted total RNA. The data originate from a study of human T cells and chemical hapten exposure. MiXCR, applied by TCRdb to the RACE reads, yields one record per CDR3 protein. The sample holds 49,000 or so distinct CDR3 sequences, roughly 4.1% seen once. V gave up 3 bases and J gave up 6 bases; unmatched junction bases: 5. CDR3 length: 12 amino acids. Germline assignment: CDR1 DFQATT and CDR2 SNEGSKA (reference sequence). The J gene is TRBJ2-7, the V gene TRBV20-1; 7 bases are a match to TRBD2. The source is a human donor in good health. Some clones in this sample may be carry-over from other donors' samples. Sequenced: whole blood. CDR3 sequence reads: CSASLTGGEQYF. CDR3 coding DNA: TGCAGTGCTAGTCTAACGGGAGGCGAGCAGTACTTC.